The clone carrying this T cell receptor beta chain occurred a few times. Together with a sample-barcoded 5' primer, a J-beta primer mix was included in a second PCR lasting about 7 to 11 cycles. MiXCR, run by TCRdb on the 5' RACE reads, gives a single entry per CDR3 protein. Altogether around 1,000,000 distinct CDR3 sequences are present, 30% to 40% being singletons, with the ten largest covering over 10%. The data belong to a study of blood T cells in healthy people across ages. The CDR3 runs 13 residues. Trimming removed 0 bases from V and 6 bases from J, with 6 bases in between. Germline values: CDR1 LGHNA, CDR2 YSLEER.

The receptor was isolated from a man between 18 and 35 years old in good health. The chain links TRBV4-3 to TRBJ2-1; D remains unclear. The sample was blood. CDR3 region: CASSQDDGNEQFF. Here the CDR3 DNA reads TGCGCCAGCAGCCAAGATGATGGCAATGAGCAGTTCTTC.